The source of this T cell receptor beta chain is a study of beta chain features in type 1 diabetes. This CDR3 is 12 amino acids long. The V gene's germline CDR1 is GTSNPN and CDR2 SVGIG (reference sequence). Points from the study as a whole: Cells expressing TCR highly could be over-represented by cDNA sequencing. Patients with Type 1 diabetes showed moderately but significantly shorter TCRB CDR3s in all four CD4+ subsets. Junctions at VDJ sites from type 1 diabetes patients had fewer insertions and more deletions.

Only a few counts were recorded for this clone. The antigen remains undetermined. The isolated RNA, all of it, was reverse transcribed, so expressed TCRB transcripts were what got sequenced. Regulatory, naive and central memory T cell samples averaged approximately 3.5 million reads. TCRdb's copy holds only in-frame clones and misses some; the assay was immunoSEQ multiplex PCR. The sample records 400,000 to 600,000 clones, 25% to 35% being singletons. The clonotype was recovered from a man between 18 and 29 years old in good health. V gene TRBV30 combines with J gene TRBJ2-5, with D uncertain. The end of the DNA aligns better with TRBJ2-7, so the J call may be wrong. The sequenced sample was naive CD4+ T cells from blood. This chain's CDR3 is CAWRGSSYEQYF. The DNA for the CDR3 is TGTGCCTGGAGAGGAAGCTCCTACGAGCAGTACTTC.